These T cell receptor beta chains were read from a single sample in a study of blood T cell repertoires in COVID-19. Profiled with immunoSEQ multiplex PCR; TCRdb holds only in-frame clones, not every one. The sample has around 60,000 clones; approximately 82% are singletons. Sequenced: peripheral blood. The source of these receptors is a woman older than 75 with acute or convalescent COVID-19. Each CDR3 is given with its conserved first and last residue. The D gene is left open where the match is weak. Clone size is stated in some rows and not others, as once, few, many or a class when expanded.

j_gene | d_gene | v_gene | abundance | CDR3nt | CDR3aa
TRBJ2-5 | TRBD2 | TRBV7-2 | once | TGTGCCAGCAGCGCGGGACTAGCGGGGGGCCAAGAGACCCAGTACTTC | CASSAGLAGGQETQYF
TRBJ1-2 | - | TRBV11-2 | - | TGTGCCAGCAGCTTAGGCATAGTTTGGAGCGGCTACACCTTC | CASSLGIVWSGYTF
TRBJ1-4 | - | TRBV6-1 | - | TGTGCCAGCAGTGAGTCGACCGGGGGAGAAAAACTGTTTTTT | CASSESTGGEKLFF
TRBJ1-2 | TRBD1 | TRBV2 | - | TGTGCCAGCCAGACAGGGGGCGATTACTATGGCTACACCTTC | CASQTGGDYYGYTF
TRBJ1-1 | - | TRBV30 | - | TGTGCCTGGAGGTTGACAGAAAACACTGAAGCTTTCTTT | CAWRLTENTEAFF
TRBJ1-2 | - | TRBV7-9 | - | TGTGCCAGCAGCCTTAGTGCCGGGGGGGACTATGGCTACACCTTC | CASSLSAGGDYGYTF
TRBJ2-7 | - | TRBV14 | - | TGTGCCAGCAGGGGCAGGGGGGTTACCGAGCAGTACTTC | CASRGRGVTEQYF
TRBJ1-4 | - | TRBV19 | - | TGTGCCAGTACCGACCGGAGAGGGCTTGGTGAAAAACTGTTTTTT | CASTDRRGLGEKLFF
TRBJ2-1 | TRBD2 | TRBV27 | - | TGTGCCAGCAGTTTACCCAGGGTAGCGGGGGGTTACAATGAGCAGTTCTTC | CASSLPRVAGGYNEQFF
TRBJ2-7 | - | TRBV19 | - | TGTGCCACCTCGGACTCCGACTCCTACGAGCAGTACTTC | CATSDSDSYEQYF
TRBJ1-2 | - | TRBV18 | - | TGTGCCAGCTCACCACCACGGCAGAGGGATGTAGGCTATGGCTACACCTTC | CASSPPRQRDVGYGYTF
TRBJ1-4 | - | TRBV7-2 | - | TGTGCCAGCAGCTTCGGACCAGGGGTAAATGAAAAACTGTTTTTT | CASSFGPGVNEKLFF
TRBJ2-3 | TRBD2 | TRBV5-1 | - | TGCGCCAGCAGCGCCGAACCTGGACTAGCGGGAACAGATACGCAGTATTTT | CASSAEPGLAGTDTQYF
TRBJ1-2 | - | TRBV27 | - | TGTGCCAGCAGTTTATTGGGCACTAACTATGGCTACACCTTC | CASSLLGTNYGYTF
TRBJ2-5 | - | TRBV5-5 | - | TGTGCCAGCAGCACGATATACGGGTCTCAAGAGACCCAGTACTTC | CASSTIYGSQETQYF
TRBJ2-7 | - | TRBV18 | few | TGTGCCAGCTCACCCATACAGGGTTCCGAGCAGTACTTC | CASSPIQGSEQYF
TRBJ1-2 | TRBD1 | TRBV30 | - | TGTGCCTGGAGCCCCCCCAGGGGGAGTTCCTATGGCTACACCTTC | CAWSPPRGSSYGYTF
TRBJ2-3 | TRBD2 | TRBV5-1 | - | TGCGCCAGCAGCTCGGGACTAGCGGGGGGGCAACTCCCAGATACGCAGTATTTT | CASSSGLAGGQLPDTQYF
TRBJ2-5 | - | TRBV9 | - | TGTGCCAGCAGCGTGGCAGGAAAAGAGACCCAGTACTTC | CASSVAGKETQYF
TRBJ2-5 | TRBD1 | TRBV27 | - | TGTGCCAGCAGTTATAAAAGGCCCCTTATCGGGACAGATCAAGAGACCCAGTACTTC | CASSYKRPLIGTDQETQYF
TRBJ1-1 | - | TRBV19 | - | TGTGCCAGTAGTACAGGGCAGAACACTGAAGCTTTCTTT | CASSTGQNTEAFF
TRBJ2-3 | TRBD2 | TRBV5-1 | - | TGCGCCAGCAGCCTGGATACTAGCGGATTCAATACGCAGTATTTT | CASSLDTSGFNTQYF
TRBJ2-7 | TRBD2 | TRBV6-2/TRBV6-3 | - | TGTGCCAGCAGCCGGACTAGTGCCTACGAGCAGTACTTC | CASSRTSAYEQYF
TRBJ1-5 | TRBD1 | TRBV5-1 | once | TGCGCCAGCAGCTTACAGGGGAGCAATCAGCCCCAGCATTTT | CASSLQGSNQPQHF
TRBJ2-1 | - | TRBV6-5 | - | TGTGCCAGCAGCCGGGACTCTAATGAGCAGTTCTTC | CASSRDSNEQFF
TRBJ2-2 | - | TRBV27 | - | TGTGCCAGCAGTTTATTCTACACCGGGGAGCTGTTTTTT | CASSLFYTGELFF
TRBJ2-7 | TRBD1 | TRBV5-1 | - | TGCGCCAGCAGCTTGGCGACAGGGGGATCCTACGAGCAGTACTTC | CASSLATGGSYEQYF
TRBJ2-1 | - | TRBV27 | - | TGTGCCAGCAGTTTATCGCGGCAGCACAATGAGCAGTTCTTC | CASSLSRQHNEQFF
TRBJ2-1 | TRBD2 | TRBV4-3 | - | TGCGCCAGCAGTGCCCTCCCCAATCTCGGGGGGGCTAGGGAGCAGTTCTTC | CASSALPNLGGAREQFF
TRBJ2-2 | TRBD2 | TRBV5-4 | - | TGTGCCAGCAGCTCCTCGCGGGGGGTCGGGGAGCTGTTTTTT | CASSSSRGVGELFF
TRBJ2-1 | - | TRBV5-6 | - | TGTGCCAGCAGCTCCGGACAGTCATCAATCAATGAGCAGTTCTTC | CASSSGQSSINEQFF